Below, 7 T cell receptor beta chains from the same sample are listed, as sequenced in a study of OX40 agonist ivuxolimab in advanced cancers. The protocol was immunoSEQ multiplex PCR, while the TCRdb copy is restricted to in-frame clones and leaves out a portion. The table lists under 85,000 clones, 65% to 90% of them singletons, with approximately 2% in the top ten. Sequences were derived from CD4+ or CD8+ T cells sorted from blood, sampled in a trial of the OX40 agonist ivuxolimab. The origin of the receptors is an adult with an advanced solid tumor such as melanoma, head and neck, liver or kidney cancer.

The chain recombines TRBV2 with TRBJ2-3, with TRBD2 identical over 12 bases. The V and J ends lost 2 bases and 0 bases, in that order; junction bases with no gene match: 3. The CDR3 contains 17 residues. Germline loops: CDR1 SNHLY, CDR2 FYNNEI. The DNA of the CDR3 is TGTGCCAGCAGTGAACTAGCGGGAGGGACTAGCACAGATACGCAGTATTTT. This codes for CASSELAGGTSTDTQYF.

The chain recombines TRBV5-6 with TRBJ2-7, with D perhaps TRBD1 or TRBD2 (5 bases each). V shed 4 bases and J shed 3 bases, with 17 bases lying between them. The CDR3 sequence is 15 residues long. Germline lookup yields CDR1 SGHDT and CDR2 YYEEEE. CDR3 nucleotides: TGTGCCAGCAGCCCACCGGGGCAGGGCTTCTACGAGCAGTACTTC. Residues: CASSPPGQGFYEQYF.

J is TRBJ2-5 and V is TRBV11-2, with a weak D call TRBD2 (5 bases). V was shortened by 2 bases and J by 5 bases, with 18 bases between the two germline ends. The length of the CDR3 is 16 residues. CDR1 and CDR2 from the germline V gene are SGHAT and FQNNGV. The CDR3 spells CASSLSTPRVYETQYF. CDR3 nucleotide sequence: TGTGCCAGCAGCTTATCCACCCCGAGGGTTTACGAGACCCAGTACTTC. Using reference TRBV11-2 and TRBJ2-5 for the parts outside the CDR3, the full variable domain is EAGVAQSPRYKIIEKRQSVAFWCNPISGHATLYWYQQILGQGPKLLIQFQNNGVVDDSQLPKDRFSAERLKGVDSTLKIQPAKLEDSAVYLCASSLSTPRVYETQYFGPGTRLLVL.

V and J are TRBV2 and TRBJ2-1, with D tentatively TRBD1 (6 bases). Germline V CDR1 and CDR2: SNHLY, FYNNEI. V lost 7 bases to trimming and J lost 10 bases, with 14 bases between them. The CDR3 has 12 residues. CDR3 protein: CASITTGPEQFF. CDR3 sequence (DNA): TGTGCCAGCATCACTACAGGGCCAGAGCAGTTCTTC.

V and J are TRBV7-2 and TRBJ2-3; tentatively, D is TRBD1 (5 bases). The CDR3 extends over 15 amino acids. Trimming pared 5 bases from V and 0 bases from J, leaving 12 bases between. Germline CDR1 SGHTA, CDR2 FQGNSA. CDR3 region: CASSRDRSSTDTQYF. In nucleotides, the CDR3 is TGTGCCAGCAGCCGAGACAGATCAAGCACAGATACGCAGTATTTT.

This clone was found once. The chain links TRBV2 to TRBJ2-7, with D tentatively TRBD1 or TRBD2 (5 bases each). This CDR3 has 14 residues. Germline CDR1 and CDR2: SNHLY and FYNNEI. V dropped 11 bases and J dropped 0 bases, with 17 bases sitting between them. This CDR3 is CAGRRAGSSYEQYF. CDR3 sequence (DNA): TGTGCCGGTAGGCGGGCAGGGAGCTCCTACGAGCAGTACTTC.

The CDR3 region is CASGLDRRGITPKGTDTQYF. The DNA for the CDR3 is TGTGCTAGTGGTTTGGATCGCAGGGGAATAACGCCCAAAGGCACAGATACGCAGTATTTT. This chain links TRBV12-5 with TRBJ2-3, with D possibly being TRBD1 (6 bases). The V end lost 1 base, the J end lost 1 base, and 24 bases lay between the germline ends. The CDR3 contains 20 residues. CDR1 is LGHNT, CDR2 FRNRAP, per germline. Based on the CDR3 plus reference TRBV12-5 and TRBJ2-3, the full variable domain is DARVTQTPRHKVTEMGQEVTMRCQPILGHNTVFWYRQTMMQGLELLAYFRNRAPLDDSGMPKDRFSAEMPDATLATLKIQPSEPRDSAVYFCASGLDRRGITPKGTDTQYFGPGTRLTVL.